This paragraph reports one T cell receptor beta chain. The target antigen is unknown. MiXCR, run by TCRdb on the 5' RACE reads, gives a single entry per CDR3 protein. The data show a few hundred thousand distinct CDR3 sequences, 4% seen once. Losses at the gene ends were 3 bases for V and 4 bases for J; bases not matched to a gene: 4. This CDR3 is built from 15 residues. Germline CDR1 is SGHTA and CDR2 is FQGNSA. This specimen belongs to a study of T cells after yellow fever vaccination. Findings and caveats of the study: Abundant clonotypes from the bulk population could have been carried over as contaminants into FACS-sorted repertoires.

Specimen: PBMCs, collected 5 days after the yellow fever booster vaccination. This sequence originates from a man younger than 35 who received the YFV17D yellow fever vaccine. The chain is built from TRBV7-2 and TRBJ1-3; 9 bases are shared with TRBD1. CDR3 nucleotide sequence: TGTGCCAGCAGCTTGTACAGGGGGCTGGGAAACACCATATATTTT. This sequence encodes CASSLYRGLGNTIYF.